Listed below are T cell receptor beta chains from one sample, sequenced in a study of CD8 T cells in Susac syndrome. MiXCR, run by TCRdb on the immunoSEQ multiplex PCR reads, gives a single entry per CDR3 protein. The profile shows around 71,000 distinct CDR3 sequences, roughly 95% of them singletons. The sample was CD4+ T cells from PBMCs. These receptor sequences come from a human donor with multiple sclerosis. Each CDR3 is given with its conserved first and last residue.

v_gene: TRBV4-3; j_gene: TRBJ1-5; CDR3aa: CASSQQTGGLEPQHF
v_gene: TRBV7-2; j_gene: TRBJ2-7; CDR3aa: CASSLDGRRQYF
v_gene: TRBV7-9; j_gene: TRBJ2-3; CDR3aa: CASSSSGPGGTDTQYF
v_gene: TRBV20-1; j_gene: TRBJ1-2; CDR3aa: CSARDQGLQIHYGYTF
v_gene: TRBV29-1; j_gene: TRBJ1-5; CDR3aa: CSDRDRGLNQPQHF
v_gene: TRBV2; j_gene: TRBJ2-3; CDR3aa: CASSRRADDTQYF
v_gene: TRBV9; j_gene: TRBJ2-5; CDR3aa: CASSAPRGTQYF
v_gene: TRBV30; j_gene: TRBJ2-7; CDR3aa: CAWGPDYGQYF
v_gene: TRBV12-3/TRBV12-4; j_gene: TRBJ2-7; CDR3aa: CASSYGGPSYEQYF
v_gene: TRBV6-4; j_gene: TRBJ1-4; CDR3aa: CASSEGDASEKLFF
v_gene: TRBV7-2; j_gene: TRBJ1-2; CDR3aa: CASTMGGTGVYGYTF
v_gene: TRBV6-1; j_gene: TRBJ1-6; CDR3aa: CASSEQYFTLHF
v_gene: TRBV5-4; j_gene: TRBJ2-4; CDR3aa: CASSRPGQTNIQYF
v_gene: TRBV20-1; j_gene: TRBJ1-1; CDR3aa: CSARDIMNTEAFF
v_gene: TRBV7-9; j_gene: TRBJ1-1; CDR3aa: CASSGRGTAFEEAFF
v_gene: TRBV5-4; j_gene: TRBJ1-1; CDR3aa: CASSSQSGKFWTEAFF
v_gene: TRBV4-1; j_gene: TRBJ1-1; CDR3aa: CASSQDLGVNTEAFF
v_gene: TRBV5-6; j_gene: TRBJ1-1; CDR3aa: CASSKIETEAFF
v_gene: TRBV30; j_gene: TRBJ1-2; CDR3aa: CAWTRTGGDGYTF
v_gene: TRBV5-4; j_gene: TRBJ2-3; CDR3aa: CASSLVGASTDTQYF
v_gene: TRBV12-3/TRBV12-4; j_gene: TRBJ2-7; CDR3aa: CASTSNRDSYEQYF
v_gene: TRBV20-1; j_gene: TRBJ1-1; CDR3aa: CSAPGRRGNTEAFF
v_gene: TRBV12-3/TRBV12-4; j_gene: TRBJ2-2; CDR3aa: CASSWQVDTGELFF
v_gene: TRBV12-3/TRBV12-4; j_gene: TRBJ1-2; CDR3aa: CASSSNSYGYTF
v_gene: TRBV18; j_gene: TRBJ1-6; CDR3aa: CASSRRTSSSYNSPLHF
v_gene: TRBV4-2; j_gene: TRBJ1-5; CDR3aa: CASSQDRGRASGPQHF
v_gene: TRBV29-1; j_gene: TRBJ1-2; CDR3aa: CSVETPNYGYTF
v_gene: TRBV28; j_gene: TRBJ1-1; CDR3aa: CASSLVPGMNTEAFF
v_gene: TRBV6-6; j_gene: TRBJ1-1; CDR3aa: CASSYPPGTGNTEAFF
v_gene: TRBV12-3/TRBV12-4; j_gene: TRBJ1-5; CDR3aa: CASSGDQPQHF
v_gene: TRBV2; j_gene: TRBJ2-7; CDR3aa: CASTSRGSYEQYF
v_gene: TRBV5-1; j_gene: TRBJ2-1; CDR3aa: CASSLDLHNEQFF
v_gene: TRBV20-1; j_gene: TRBJ2-1; CDR3aa: CSAHRGAILNEQFF
v_gene: TRBV4-3; j_gene: TRBJ1-1; CDR3aa: CASSQVMGTETEAFF
v_gene: TRBV30; j_gene: TRBJ1-2; CDR3aa: CAWSTDLYGYTF
v_gene: TRBV5-4; j_gene: TRBJ1-2; CDR3aa: CASSLVGTGGGYTF
v_gene: TRBV2; j_gene: TRBJ2-1; CDR3aa: CASRNLSSYNEQFF
v_gene: TRBV2; j_gene: TRBJ2-1; CDR3aa: CASSEMGGASNEQFF
v_gene: TRBV4-1; j_gene: TRBJ2-5; CDR3aa: CASSQGGDQETQYF
v_gene: TRBV5-1; j_gene: TRBJ2-3; CDR3aa: CASSLEARSTDTQYF
v_gene: TRBV5-4; j_gene: TRBJ1-2; CDR3aa: CASSISRGDYGYTF
v_gene: TRBV7-9; j_gene: TRBJ2-5; CDR3aa: CASSPIARTAGTQYF
v_gene: TRBV2; j_gene: TRBJ2-5; CDR3aa: CASSEERGETQYF